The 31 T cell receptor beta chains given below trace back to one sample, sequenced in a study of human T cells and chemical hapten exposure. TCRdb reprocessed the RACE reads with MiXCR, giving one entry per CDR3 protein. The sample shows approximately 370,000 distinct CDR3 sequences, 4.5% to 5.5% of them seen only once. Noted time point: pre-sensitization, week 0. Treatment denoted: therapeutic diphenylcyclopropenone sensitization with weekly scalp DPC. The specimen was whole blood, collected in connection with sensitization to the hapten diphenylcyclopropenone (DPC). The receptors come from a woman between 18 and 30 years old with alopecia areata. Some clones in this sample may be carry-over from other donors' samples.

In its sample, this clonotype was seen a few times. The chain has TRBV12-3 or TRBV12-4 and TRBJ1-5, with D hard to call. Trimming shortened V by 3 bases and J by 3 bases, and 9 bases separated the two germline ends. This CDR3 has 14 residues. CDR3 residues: CASSLVYANQPQHF. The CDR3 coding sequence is TGTGCCAGCAGTTTGGTATATGCCAATCAGCCCCAGCATTTT.

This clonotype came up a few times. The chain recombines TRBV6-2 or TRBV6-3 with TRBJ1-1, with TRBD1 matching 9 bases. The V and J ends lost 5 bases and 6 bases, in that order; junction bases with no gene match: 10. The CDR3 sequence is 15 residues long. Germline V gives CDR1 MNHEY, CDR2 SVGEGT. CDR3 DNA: TGTGCCAGCAGTACAAACAGGGGGCAAGGGTCTGAAGCTTTCTTT. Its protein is CASSTNRGQGSEAFF.

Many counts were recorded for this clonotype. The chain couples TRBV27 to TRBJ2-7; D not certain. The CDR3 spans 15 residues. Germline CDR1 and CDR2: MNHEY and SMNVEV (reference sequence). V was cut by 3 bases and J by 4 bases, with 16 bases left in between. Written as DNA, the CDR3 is TGTGCCAGCAGTTTGTCGGCGGACGCTTTTTACGAGCAGTACTTC. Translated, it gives CASSLSADAFYEQYF.

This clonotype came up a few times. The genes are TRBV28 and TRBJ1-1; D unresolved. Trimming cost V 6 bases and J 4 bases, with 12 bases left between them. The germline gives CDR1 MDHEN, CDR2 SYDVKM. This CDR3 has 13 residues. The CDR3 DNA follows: TGTGCCAGCAGCCCTTCATTGAGCACTGAAGCTTTCTTT. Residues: CASSPSLSTEAFF.

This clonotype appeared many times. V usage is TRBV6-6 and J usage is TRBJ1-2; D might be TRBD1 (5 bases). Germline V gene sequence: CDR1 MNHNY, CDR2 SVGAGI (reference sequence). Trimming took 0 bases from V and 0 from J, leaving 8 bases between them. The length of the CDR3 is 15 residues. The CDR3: CASSYSKGANYGYTF. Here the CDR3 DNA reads TGTGCCAGCAGTTACTCGAAAGGGGCTAACTATGGCTACACCTTC.

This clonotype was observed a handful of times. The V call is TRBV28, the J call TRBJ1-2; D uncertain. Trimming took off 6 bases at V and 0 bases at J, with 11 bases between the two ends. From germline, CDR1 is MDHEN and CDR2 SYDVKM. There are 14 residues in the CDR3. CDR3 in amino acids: CASSSVSTNYGYTF. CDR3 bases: TGTGCCAGCAGCTCCGTCTCAACTAACTATGGCTACACCTTC.

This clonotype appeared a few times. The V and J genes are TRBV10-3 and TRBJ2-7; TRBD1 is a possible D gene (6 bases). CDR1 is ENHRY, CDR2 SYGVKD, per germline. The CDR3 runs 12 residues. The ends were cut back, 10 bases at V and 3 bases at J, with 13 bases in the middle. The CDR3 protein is CATRGQSYEQYF. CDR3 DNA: TGTGCCACCCGAGGACAGAGCTACGAGCAGTACTTC.

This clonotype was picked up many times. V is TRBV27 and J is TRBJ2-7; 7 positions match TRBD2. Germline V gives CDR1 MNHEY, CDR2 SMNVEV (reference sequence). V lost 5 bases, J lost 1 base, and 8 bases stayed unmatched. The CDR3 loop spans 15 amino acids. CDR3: CASSTGRRPSYEQYF. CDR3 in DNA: TGTGCCAGCAGTACCGGGAGGCGCCCTTCCTACGAGCAGTACTTC.

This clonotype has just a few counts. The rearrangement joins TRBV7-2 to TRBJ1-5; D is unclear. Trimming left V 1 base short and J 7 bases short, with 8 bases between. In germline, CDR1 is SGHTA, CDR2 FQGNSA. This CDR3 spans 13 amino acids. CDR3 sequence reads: CASSLERRQPQHF. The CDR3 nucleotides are TGTGCCAGCAGCTTAGAGCGTCGACAGCCCCAGCATTTT. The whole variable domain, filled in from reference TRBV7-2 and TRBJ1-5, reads GAGVSQSPSNKVTEKGKDVELRCDPISGHTALYWYRQSLGQGLEFLIYFQGNSAPDKSGLPSDRFSAERTGGSVSTLTIQRTQQEDSAVYLCASSLERRQPQHFGDGTRLSIL.

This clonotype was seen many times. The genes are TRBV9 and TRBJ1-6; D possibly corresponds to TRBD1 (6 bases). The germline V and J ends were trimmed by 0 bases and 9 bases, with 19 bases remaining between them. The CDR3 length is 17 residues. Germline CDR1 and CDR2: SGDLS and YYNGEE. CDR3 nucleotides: TGTGCCAGCAGCGTAGATCCCAGGACAGCTAGGGGTTCACCCCTCCACTTT. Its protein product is CASSVDPRTARGSPLHF.

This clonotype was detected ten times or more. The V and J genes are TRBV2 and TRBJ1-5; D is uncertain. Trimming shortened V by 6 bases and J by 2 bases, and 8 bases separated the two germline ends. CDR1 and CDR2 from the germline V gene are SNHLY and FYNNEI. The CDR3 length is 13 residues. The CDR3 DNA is TGTGCCAGCAGCGGACGGGGCAATCAGCCCCAGCATTTT. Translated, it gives CASSGRGNQPQHF.

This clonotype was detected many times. CDR3 nucleotides: TGTGCCAGCAGTTTCGAGGGAGCTGGGGCCAACGTCCTGACTTTC. Translation: CASSFEGAGANVLTF. The chain employs TRBV6-5 and TRBJ2-6, with a tentative D call TRBD2 (5 bases). V shed 4 bases and J shed 2 bases, with 9 bases lying between them. The CDR3 runs 15 residues. From germline, CDR1 is MNHEY and CDR2 SVGAGI.

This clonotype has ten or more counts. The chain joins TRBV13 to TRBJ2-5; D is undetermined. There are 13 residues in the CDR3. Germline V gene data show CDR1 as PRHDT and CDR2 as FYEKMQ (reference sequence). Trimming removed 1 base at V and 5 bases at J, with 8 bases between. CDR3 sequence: CASSLEGSETQYF. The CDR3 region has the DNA TGTGCCAGCAGCTTAGAGGGATCGGAGACCCAGTACTTC. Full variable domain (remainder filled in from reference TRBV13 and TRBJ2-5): AAGVIQSPRHLIKEKRETATLKCYPIPRHDTVYWYQQGPGQDPQFLISFYEKMQSDKGSIPDRFSAQQFSDYHSELNMSSLELGDSALYFCASSLEGSETQYFGPGTRLLVL.

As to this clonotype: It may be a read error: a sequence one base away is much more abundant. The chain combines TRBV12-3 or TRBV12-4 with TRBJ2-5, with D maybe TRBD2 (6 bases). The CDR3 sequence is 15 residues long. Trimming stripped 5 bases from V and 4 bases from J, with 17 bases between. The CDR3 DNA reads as TGTGCCAGCAGTCCCTTGGCGGTGGGGGGAGAGACCCAGTACTTC. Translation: CASSPLAVGGETQYF.

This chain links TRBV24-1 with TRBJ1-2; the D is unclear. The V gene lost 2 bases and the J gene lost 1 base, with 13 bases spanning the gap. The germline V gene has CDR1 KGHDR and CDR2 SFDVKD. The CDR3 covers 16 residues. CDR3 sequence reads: CATSDSTRKLNYGYTF. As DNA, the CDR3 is TGTGCCACCAGTGATTCGACCCGGAAGCTTAACTATGGCTACACCTTC.

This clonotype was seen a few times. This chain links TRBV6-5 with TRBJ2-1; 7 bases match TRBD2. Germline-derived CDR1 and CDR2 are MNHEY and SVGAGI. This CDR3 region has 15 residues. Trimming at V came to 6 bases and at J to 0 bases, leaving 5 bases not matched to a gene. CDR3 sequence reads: CASRPSGNSYNEQFF. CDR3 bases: TGTGCCAGCAGGCCTAGCGGAAACTCCTACAATGAGCAGTTCTTC.

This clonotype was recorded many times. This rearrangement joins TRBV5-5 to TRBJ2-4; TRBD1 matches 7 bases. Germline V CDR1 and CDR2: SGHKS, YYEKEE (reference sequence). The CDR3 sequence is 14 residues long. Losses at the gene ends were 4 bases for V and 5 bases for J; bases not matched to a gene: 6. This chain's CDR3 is CASSRQGRQNIQYF. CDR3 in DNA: TGTGCCAGCAGCCGACAGGGTCGCCAAAACATTCAGTACTTC.

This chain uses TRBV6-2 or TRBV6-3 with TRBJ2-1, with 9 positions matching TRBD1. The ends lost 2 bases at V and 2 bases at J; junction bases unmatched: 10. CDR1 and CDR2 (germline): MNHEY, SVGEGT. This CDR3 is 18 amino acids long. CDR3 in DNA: TGTGCCAGCAGTTACGGACGCCGGACAGGGGTCACCTACAATGAGCAGTTCTTC. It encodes CASSYGRRTGVTYNEQFF.

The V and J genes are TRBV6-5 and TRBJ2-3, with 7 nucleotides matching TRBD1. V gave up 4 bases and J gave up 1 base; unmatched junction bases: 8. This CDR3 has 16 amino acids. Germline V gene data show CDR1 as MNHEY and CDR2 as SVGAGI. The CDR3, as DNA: TGTGCCAGCAGTTCCCTCTCCGGACAGGGCACAGATACGCAGTATTTT. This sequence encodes CASSSLSGQGTDTQYF.

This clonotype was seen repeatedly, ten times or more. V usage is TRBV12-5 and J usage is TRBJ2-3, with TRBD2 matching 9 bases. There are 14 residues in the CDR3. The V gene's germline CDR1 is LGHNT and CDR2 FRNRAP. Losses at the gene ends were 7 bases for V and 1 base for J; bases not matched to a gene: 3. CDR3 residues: CASARTSGTDTQYF. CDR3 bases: TGTGCTAGTGCCCGGACTAGCGGCACAGATACGCAGTATTTT.

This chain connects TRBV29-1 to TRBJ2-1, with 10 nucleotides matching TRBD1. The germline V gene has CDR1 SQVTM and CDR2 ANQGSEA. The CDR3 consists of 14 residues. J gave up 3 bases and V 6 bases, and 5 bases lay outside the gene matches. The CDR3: CSVAGQGVYNEQFF. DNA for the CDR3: TGCAGCGTCGCTGGACAGGGGGTCTACAATGAGCAGTTCTTC.

The CDR3 nucleotides are TGTGCCAGCAGCCCAGACAGGGCGCCTACCCGCTACACCTTC. Protein sequence: CASSPDRAPTRYTF. This chain links TRBV7-8 with TRBJ1-2; 7 nucleotides align to TRBD1. This CDR3 region has 14 residues. Trimming at V came to 5 bases and at J to 9 bases, leaving 12 bases not matched to a gene. CDR1 and CDR2 from the germline V gene are SGHVS and FQNEAQ.

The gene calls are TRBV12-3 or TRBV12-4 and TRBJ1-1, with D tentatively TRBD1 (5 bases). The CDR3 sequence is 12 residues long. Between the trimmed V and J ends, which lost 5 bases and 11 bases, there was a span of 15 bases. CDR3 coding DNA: TGTGCCAGCAGTCCCCGGCCGGCAGGGGCTTTCTTT. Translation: CASSPRPAGAFF.

The CDR3 loop reads CASSLNEHEQYF. In nucleotides, the CDR3 is TGCGCCAGCAGCTTGAATGAACACGAGCAGTACTTC. The V and J genes are TRBV5-1 and TRBJ2-7; no clear D gene. The CDR3 is 12 residues long. Germline lookup yields CDR1 SGHRS and CDR2 YFSETQ. Trimming shortened V by 1 base and J by 5 bases, and 7 bases separated the two germline ends. The full variable domain, with the rest looked up from reference TRBV5-1 and TRBJ2-7, is KAGVTQTPRYLIKTRGQQVTLSCSPISGHRSVSWYQQTPGQGLQFLFEYFSETQRNKGNFPGRFSGRQFSNSRSEMNVSTLELGDSALYLCASSLNEHEQYFGPGTRLTVT.

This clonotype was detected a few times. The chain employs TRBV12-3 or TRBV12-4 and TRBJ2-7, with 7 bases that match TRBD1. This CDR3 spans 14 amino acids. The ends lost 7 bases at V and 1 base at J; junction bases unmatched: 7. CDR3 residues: CASTKDRDSYEQYF. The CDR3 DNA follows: TGTGCCAGCACCAAAGACAGGGATTCCTACGAGCAGTACTTC.

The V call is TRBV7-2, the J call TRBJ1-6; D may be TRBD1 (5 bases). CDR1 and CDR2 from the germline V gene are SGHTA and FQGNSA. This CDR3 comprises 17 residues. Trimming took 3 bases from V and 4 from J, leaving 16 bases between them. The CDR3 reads CASSFLLRGAYNSPLHF. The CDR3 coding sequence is TGTGCCAGCAGCTTCCTGCTAAGGGGCGCGTATAATTCACCCCTCCACTTT. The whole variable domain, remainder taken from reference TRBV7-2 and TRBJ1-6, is GAGVSQSPSNKVTEKGKDVELRCDPISGHTALYWYRQSLGQGLEFLIYFQGNSAPDKSGLPSDRFSAERTGGSVSTLTIQRTQQEDSAVYLCASSFLLRGAYNSPLHFGNGTRLTVT.

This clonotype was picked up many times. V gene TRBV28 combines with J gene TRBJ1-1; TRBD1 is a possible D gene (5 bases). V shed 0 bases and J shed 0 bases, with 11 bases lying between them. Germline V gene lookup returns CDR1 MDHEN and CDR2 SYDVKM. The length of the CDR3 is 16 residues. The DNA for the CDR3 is TGTGCCAGCAGTTTATGGCCGGGGGAGATGAACACTGAAGCTTTCTTT. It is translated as CASSLWPGEMNTEAFF. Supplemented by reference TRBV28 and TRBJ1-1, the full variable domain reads DVKVTQSSRYLVKRTGEKVFLECVQDMDHENMFWYRQDPGLGLRLIYFSYDVKMKEKGDIPEGYSVSREKKERFSLILESASTNQTSMYLCASSLWPGEMNTEAFFGQGTRLTVV.

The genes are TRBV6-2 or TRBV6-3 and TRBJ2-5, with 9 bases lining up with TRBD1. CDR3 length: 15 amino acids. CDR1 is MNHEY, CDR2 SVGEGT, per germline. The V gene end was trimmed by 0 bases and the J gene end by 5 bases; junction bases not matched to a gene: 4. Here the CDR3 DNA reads TGTGCCAGCAGTTACTCGGACAGGGGAATGGAGACCCAGTACTTC. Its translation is CASSYSDRGMETQYF.

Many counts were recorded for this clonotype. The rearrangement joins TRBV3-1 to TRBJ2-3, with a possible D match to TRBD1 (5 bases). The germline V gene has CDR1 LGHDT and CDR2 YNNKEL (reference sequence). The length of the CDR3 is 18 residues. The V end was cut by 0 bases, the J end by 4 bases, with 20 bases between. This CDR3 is CASSQDGTYLQAADTQYF. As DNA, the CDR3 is TGTGCCAGCAGCCAAGATGGAACTTATCTACAGGCGGCAGATACGCAGTATTTT.

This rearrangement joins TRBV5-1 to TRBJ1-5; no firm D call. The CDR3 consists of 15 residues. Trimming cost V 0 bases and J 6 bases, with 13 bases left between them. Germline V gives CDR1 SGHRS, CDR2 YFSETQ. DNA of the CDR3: TGCGCCAGCAGCTTGGATGGTCCCTCCGCTCAGCCCCAGCATTTT. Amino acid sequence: CASSLDGPSAQPQHF.

The CDR3 here is CASSPNSGGPRGELFF. CDR3 in DNA: TGCGCCAGCAGCCCGAATAGCGGGGGGCCACGCGGGGAGCTGTTTTTT. The chain uses TRBV5-1 and TRBJ2-2, with 10 bases matching TRBD2. The V gene's germline CDR1 is SGHRS and CDR2 YFSETQ. CDR3 size: 16 residues. The ends lost 4 bases at V and 7 bases at J; junction bases unmatched: 10.